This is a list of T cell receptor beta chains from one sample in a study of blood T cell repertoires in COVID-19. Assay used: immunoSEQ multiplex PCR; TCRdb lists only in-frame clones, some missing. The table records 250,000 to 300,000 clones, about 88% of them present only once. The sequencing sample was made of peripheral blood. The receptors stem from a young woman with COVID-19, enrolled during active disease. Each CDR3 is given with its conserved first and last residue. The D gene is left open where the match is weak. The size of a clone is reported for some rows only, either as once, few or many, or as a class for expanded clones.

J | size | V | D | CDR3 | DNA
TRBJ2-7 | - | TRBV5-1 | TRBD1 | CASWDRGFYEQYF | TGCGCCAGCTGGGACAGGGGCTTCTACGAGCAGTACTTC
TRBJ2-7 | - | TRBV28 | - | CASSTVGGLEQYF | TGTGCCAGCAGTACCGTGGGGGGTCTCGAGCAGTACTTC
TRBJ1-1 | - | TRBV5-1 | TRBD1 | CASSAQGTNTEAFF | TGCGCCAGCAGTGCACAGGGGACGAACACTGAAGCTTTCTTT
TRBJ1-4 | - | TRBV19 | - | CASSRDLNEKLFF | TGTGCCAGTTCACGGGATCTTAATGAAAAACTGTTTTTT
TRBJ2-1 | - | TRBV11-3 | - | CASPGGRGFYNEQFF | TGTGCCAGCCCGGGGGGAAGGGGGTTTTACAATGAGCAGTTCTTC
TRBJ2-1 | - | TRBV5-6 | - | CASSLGQGGHNEQFF | TGTGCCAGCAGCTTGGGACAGGGAGGCCACAATGAGCAGTTCTTC
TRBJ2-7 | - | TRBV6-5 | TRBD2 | CASSYRFFGGSHEQYF | TGTGCCAGCAGTTACCGTTTTTTTGGCGGGAGCCACGAGCAGTACTTC
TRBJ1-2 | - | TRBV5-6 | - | CASSRVGGYTF | TGTGCCAGCAGCCGGGTAGGAGGCTACACCTTC
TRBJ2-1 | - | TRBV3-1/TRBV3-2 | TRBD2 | CASSPGLAWINEQFF | TGTGCCAGCAGCCCCGGACTAGCATGGATCAATGAGCAGTTCTTC
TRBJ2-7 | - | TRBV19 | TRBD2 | CASRLSGRSYEQYF | TGTGCCAGTCGCCTTAGCGGGAGGAGCTACGAGCAGTACTTC
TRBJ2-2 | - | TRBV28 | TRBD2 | CASGGLGGGGELFF | TGTGCCAGCGGAGGCCTTGGGGGGGGCGGGGAGCTGTTTTTT
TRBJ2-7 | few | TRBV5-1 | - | CASSPTGSDEQYF | TGCGCCAGCAGTCCAACCGGGTCAGACGAGCAGTACTTC
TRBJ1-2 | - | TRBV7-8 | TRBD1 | CASRAGGADYGYTF | TGTGCCAGCAGGGCAGGGGGCGCCGACTATGGCTACACCTTC
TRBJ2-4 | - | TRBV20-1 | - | CSAAAGGSKYF | TGCAGTGCTGCGGCAGGGGGGAGCAAGTACTTC
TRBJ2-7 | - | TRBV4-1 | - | CASRQETSYEQYF | TGCGCCAGCAGACAAGAAACTTCCTACGAGCAGTACTTC
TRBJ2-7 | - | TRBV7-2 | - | CASSPTLAALGYEQYF | TGTGCCAGCAGCCCGACGTTAGCGGCCCTGGGGTACGAGCAGTACTTC
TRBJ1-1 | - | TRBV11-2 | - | CASSSRGGGNTEAFF | TGTGCCAGCAGCTCCCGCGGGGGTGGGAACACTGAAGCTTTCTTT
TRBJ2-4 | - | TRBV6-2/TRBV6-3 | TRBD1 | CASSSPGQRAKNIQYF | TGTGCCAGCAGCTCACCGGGACAGAGAGCCAAAAACATTCAGTACTTC
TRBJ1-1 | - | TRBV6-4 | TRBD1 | CASRRDRGQTEAFF | TGTGCCAGCAGACGGGACAGGGGGCAAACTGAAGCTTTCTTT
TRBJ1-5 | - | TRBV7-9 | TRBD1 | CASSLGQPPRPQHF | TGTGCCAGCAGCCTGGGACAGCCCCCAAGGCCCCAGCATTTT
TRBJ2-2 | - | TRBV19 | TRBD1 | CASSTTRTGGTGELFF | TGTGCCAGTAGTACCACAAGGACAGGGGGCACCGGGGAGCTGTTTTTT
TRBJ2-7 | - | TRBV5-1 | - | CASSWAVSSYEQYF | TGCGCCAGCAGCTGGGCAGTAAGCTCCTACGAGCAGTACTTC
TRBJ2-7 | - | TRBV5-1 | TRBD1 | CASSLSPGQGYEQYF | TGCGCCAGCAGCTTGAGTCCGGGACAGGGCTACGAGCAGTACTTC
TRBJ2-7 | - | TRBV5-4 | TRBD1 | CASSLVGDRTYEQYF | TGTGCCAGCAGCTTGGTGGGGGACAGGACCTACGAGCAGTACTTC
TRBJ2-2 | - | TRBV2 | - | CASRATANTGELFF | TGTGCCAGCAGGGCAACAGCGAACACCGGGGAGCTGTTTTTT
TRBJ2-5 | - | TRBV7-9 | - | CASSRDSMETQYF | TGTGCCAGCAGTCGGGACTCGATGGAGACCCAGTACTTC
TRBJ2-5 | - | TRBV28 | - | CASSFPGINQETQYF | TGTGCCAGCAGTTTTCCCGGGATCAACCAAGAGACCCAGTACTTC
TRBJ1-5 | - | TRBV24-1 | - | CATSVNSWQPQHF | TGTGCCACCAGTGTAAATAGTTGGCAGCCCCAGCATTTT
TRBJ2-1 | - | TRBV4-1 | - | CASSQEVLSSYNEQFF | TGCGCCAGCAGCCAAGAGGTCCTGAGCTCCTACAATGAGCAGTTCTTC
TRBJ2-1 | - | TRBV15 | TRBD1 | CARRGTGRPNEQFF | TGTGCCAGGCGTGGGACAGGCAGACCGAATGAGCAGTTCTTC
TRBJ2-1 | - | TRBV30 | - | CAWRARTAYNEQFF | TGTGCCTGGAGGGCCCGGACAGCGTACAATGAGCAGTTCTTC
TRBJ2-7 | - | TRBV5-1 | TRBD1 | CASSRTGGEYEQYF | TGCGCCAGCAGCCGCACAGGGGGCGAATACGAGCAGTACTTC
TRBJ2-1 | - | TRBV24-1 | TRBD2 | CATSDPGLAGGNEQFF | TGTGCCACCAGTGACCCCGGACTAGCGGGAGGCAATGAGCAGTTCTTC
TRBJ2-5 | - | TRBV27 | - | CASSRQNPSSPGTQYF | TGTGCCAGCAGCCGACAGAATCCAAGCAGTCCGGGGACCCAGTACTTC
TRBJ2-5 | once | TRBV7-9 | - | CASSLEAGRQETQYF | TGTGCCAGCAGCTTAGAGGCGGGACGGCAAGAGACCCAGTACTTC
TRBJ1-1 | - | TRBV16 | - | CASSQWLWETEAFF | TGTGCCAGCAGCCAATGGTTGTGGGAGACTGAAGCTTTCTTT
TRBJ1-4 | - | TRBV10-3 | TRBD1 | CAISESGQGEKLFF | TGTGCCATCAGTGAGTCCGGACAGGGTGAAAAACTGTTTTTT
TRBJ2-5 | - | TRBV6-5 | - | CASSYGQQETQYF | TGTGCCAGCAGTTACGGACAGCAAGAGACCCAGTACTTC
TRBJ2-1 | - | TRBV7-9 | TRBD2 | CASSLLDREGDNEQFF | TGTGCCAGCAGCTTATTGGATCGGGAGGGGGACAATGAGCAGTTCTTC
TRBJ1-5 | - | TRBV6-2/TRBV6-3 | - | CASSSRGGVGNQPQHF | TGTGCCAGCAGTTCCCGGGGAGGGGTAGGCAATCAGCCCCAGCATTTT
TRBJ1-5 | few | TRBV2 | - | CASSEGGDNQPQHF | TGTGCCAGCAGTGAAGGGGGGGACAATCAGCCCCAGCATTTT
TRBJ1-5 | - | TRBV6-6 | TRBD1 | CASYRGANQPQHF | TGTGCCAGTTACAGGGGGGCCAATCAGCCCCAGCATTTT
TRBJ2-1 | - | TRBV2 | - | CASSALVPSEDSEQFF | TGTGCCAGCAGTGCCCTGGTTCCTAGCGAAGACAGTGAGCAGTTCTTC
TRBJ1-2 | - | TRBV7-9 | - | CASSLDDSFFYGYTF | TGTGCCAGCAGCTTAGATGACAGTTTTTTCTATGGCTACACCTTC
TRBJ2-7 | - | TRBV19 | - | CASRSGLDSYEQYF | TGTGCCAGTAGATCTGGACTGGACAGCTACGAGCAGTACTTC
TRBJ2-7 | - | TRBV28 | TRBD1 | CASSAGTVSYEQYF | TGTGCCAGCAGTGCCGGGACAGTCTCCTACGAGCAGTACTTC
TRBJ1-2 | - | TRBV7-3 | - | CASSPGIFNYGYTF | TGTGCCAGCAGCCCCGGGATCTTTAACTATGGCTACACCTTC
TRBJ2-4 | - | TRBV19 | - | CASRSGPGGIQYF | TGTGCCAGTAGAAGCGGGCCGGGCGGCATTCAGTACTTC
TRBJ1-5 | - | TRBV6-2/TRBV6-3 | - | CASSYGRQPQHF | TGTGCCAGCAGTTATGGGCGTCAGCCCCAGCATTTT
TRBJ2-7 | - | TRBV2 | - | CASSEGLGYEQYF | TGTGCCAGCAGTGAAGGACTAGGGTACGAGCAGTACTTC
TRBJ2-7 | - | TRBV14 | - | CASSQDGSVGGYEQYF | TGTGCCAGCAGCCAAGATGGCAGTGTGGGGGGCTACGAGCAGTACTTC
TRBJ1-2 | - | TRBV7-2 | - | CASSVLVGVYGYTF | TGTGCCAGCAGCGTTTTAGTGGGCGTCTATGGCTACACCTTC
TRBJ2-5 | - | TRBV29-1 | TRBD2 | CSGGTSGSGETQYF | TGCAGCGGCGGGACTAGCGGGAGTGGAGAGACCCAGTACTTC
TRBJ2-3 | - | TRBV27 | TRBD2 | CASSRTSGSTSTDTQYF | TGTGCCAGCAGTCGGACTAGCGGGAGCACTAGCACAGATACGCAGTATTTT
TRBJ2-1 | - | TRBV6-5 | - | CASGGSGEGEQFF | TGTGCCTCCGGGGGTAGCGGAGAGGGTGAGCAGTTCTTC